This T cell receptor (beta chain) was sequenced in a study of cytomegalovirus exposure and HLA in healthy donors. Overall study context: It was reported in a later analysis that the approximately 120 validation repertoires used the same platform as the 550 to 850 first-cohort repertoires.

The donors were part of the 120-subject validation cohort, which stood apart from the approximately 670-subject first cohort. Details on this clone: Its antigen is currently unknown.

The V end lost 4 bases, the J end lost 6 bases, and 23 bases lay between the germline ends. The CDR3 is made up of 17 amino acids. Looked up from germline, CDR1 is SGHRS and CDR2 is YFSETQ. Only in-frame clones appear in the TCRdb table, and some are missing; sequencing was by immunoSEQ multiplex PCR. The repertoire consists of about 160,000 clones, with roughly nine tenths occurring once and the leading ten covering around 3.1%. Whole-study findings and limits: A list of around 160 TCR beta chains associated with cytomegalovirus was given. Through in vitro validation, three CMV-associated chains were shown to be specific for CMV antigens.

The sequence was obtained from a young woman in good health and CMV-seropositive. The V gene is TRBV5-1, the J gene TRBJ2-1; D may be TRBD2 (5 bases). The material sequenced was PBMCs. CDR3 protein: CASSIPGNCLSCNEQFF. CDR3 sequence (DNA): TGCGCCAGCAGCATCCCGGGAAACTGTCTTTCGTGCAATGAGCAGTTCTTC.